Presented here are 18 T cell receptor beta chains from one specimen sequenced in a study of response to subunit inactivated influenza vaccine. TCRdb re-called the RT-PCR reads with MiXCR, one entry per CDR3 protein. The table records 650,000 to 850,000 distinct CDR3 sequences, approximately 13% of them present only once. The specimen comprised PBMCs from blood, sampled around two weeks before vaccination. Source of these receptors: a man aged 50 or older who received an inactivated influenza vaccine.

This chain joins TRBV3-1 and TRBJ2-1, with a tentative D call TRBD2 (7 bases). The CDR3 loop spans 16 amino acids. Trimming cost V 4 bases and J 5 bases, with 18 bases left between them. Germline V lookup: CDR1 LGHDT, CDR2 YNNKEL (reference sequence). CDR3 bases: TGTGCCAGCAGCCGTCGGGCGGGGGCGGCAGACAATGAGCAGTTCTTC. Translated, it gives CASSRRAGAADNEQFF.

This clonotype was counted between two and nine times. The J gene is TRBJ1-1, the V gene TRBV5-1, with 7 bases that match TRBD1. The germline CDR1 and CDR2 sequences are SGHRS and YFSETQ. Trimming removed 4 bases from V and 6 bases from J; junction bases left unmatched: 6. CDR3 length equals 13 residues. CDR3 loop: CASSVGGTAEAFF. CDR3 in DNA: TGCGCCAGCAGCGTGGGGGGGACAGCTGAAGCTTTCTTT.

This clonotype was recorded at least ten times. This chain connects TRBV4-3 to TRBJ1-1, with TRBD1 matching 7 bases. This CDR3 has 14 amino acids. The V gene end was trimmed by 0 bases and the J gene end by 8 bases; junction bases not matched to a gene: 6. Germline-derived CDR1 and CDR2 are LGHNA and YSLEER. CDR3 nucleotides: TGCGCCAGCAGCCAAGATCGAGGGGGCACCGAAGCTTTCTTT. It yields the protein CASSQDRGGTEAFF.

The rearrangement links TRBV20-1 to TRBJ2-1; D possibly corresponds to TRBD2 (6 bases). Deletions cut 3 bases from V and 14 bases from J, with 11 bases between. This CDR3 contains 10 residues. Germline CDR1 is DFQATT and CDR2 is SNEGSKA (reference sequence). CDR3 sequence: CSARVPGEFF. DNA of the CDR3: TGCAGTGCTAGGGTCCCGGGGGAGTTCTTC.

The rearrangement uses TRBV20-1 and TRBJ2-1; the D gene is possibly TRBD2 (5 bases). Germline values: CDR1 DFQATT, CDR2 SNEGSKA (reference sequence). V gave up 3 bases and J gave up 0 bases, with 9 bases separating them. The CDR3 extends over 14 amino acids. CDR3 DNA sequence: TGCAGTGCTAGGATCCGGGACTCCTACAATGAGCAGTTCTTC. Amino acid sequence: CSARIRDSYNEQFF.

As for this clonotype: A clone one base away is much larger, so this may be a read error. The genes are TRBV6-6 and TRBJ2-2; D may match TRBD1 or TRBD2 (5 bases each). V was pared by 6 bases and J by 1 base, with 6 bases between. The CDR3 length is 13 residues. Germline V gives CDR1 MNHNY, CDR2 SVGAGI (reference sequence). DNA for the CDR3: TGTGCCAGCAGGGGGGAGAACACCGGGGAGCTGTTTTTT. Translating gives CASRGENTGELFF.

The rearrangement links TRBV12-3 or TRBV12-4 to TRBJ2-1, with 13 bases identical to TRBD2. The J segment lost 0 bases and the V segment lost 4 bases, leaving 6 bases of the junction unmatched. This CDR3 has 18 residues. Here the CDR3 DNA reads TGTGCCAGCAGTTACGTACTAGCGGGGGGGAGCTCCTACAATGAGCAGTTCTTC. It codes for CASSYVLAGGSSYNEQFF.

Only a few counts were recorded for this clonotype. The chain is built from TRBV11-2 and TRBJ2-1; D is ambiguous. CDR1 is SGHAT, CDR2 FQNNGV, per germline. CDR3 length: 14 amino acids. With 1 base removed from V and 9 bases from J, the gap between germline ends came to 13 bases. The CDR3 loop is CASSLVGLAVEQFF. In nucleotides, the CDR3 is TGTGCCAGCAGCTTAGTGGGTCTGGCGGTTGAGCAGTTCTTC.

This clonotype was recorded a few times. J is TRBJ2-7 and V is TRBV25-1; TRBD1 aligns across 8 bases. Germline V gene sequence: CDR1 MGHDK, CDR2 SYGVNS. The ends lost 8 bases at V and 2 bases at J; junction bases unmatched: 5. The CDR3 spans 13 residues. This CDR3 reads CASAGGRAYEQYF. CDR3 DNA sequence: TGTGCCAGCGCAGGGGGCAGGGCCTACGAGCAGTACTTC.

Note on this clonotype: Germline is not matched at one junction end, which may reflect a read error. The chain joins TRBV4-2 to TRBJ2-5, with TRBD1 as a possible D gene (6 bases). This CDR3 spans 13 amino acids. The germline CDR1 and CDR2 sequences are LGHNA and YNFKEQ. This chain's CDR3 is CASSQVAGETHYF. The CDR3 DNA follows: TGTGCCAGCAGCCAAGTCGCAGGGGAGACCCACTACTTC.

This sequence joins TRBV5-1 and TRBJ1-2, with unresolved D. The germline V and J ends were trimmed by 4 bases and 2 bases, with 12 bases remaining between them. This CDR3 comprises 14 residues. From germline, CDR1 is SGHRS and CDR2 YFSETQ. The CDR3 nucleotides read TGCGCCAGCAGCCCGGGAAGTGAAAACTATGGCTACACCTTC. It yields the protein CASSPGSENYGYTF. Looking up the rest from reference TRBV5-1 and TRBJ1-2 gives the full variable domain: KAGVTQTPRYLIKTRGQQVTLSCSPISGHRSVSWYQQTPGQGLQFLFEYFSETQRNKGNFPGRFSGRQFSNSRSEMNVSTLELGDSALYLCASSPGSENYGYTFGSGTRLTVV.

This sequence joins TRBV28 and TRBJ2-1; no firm D call. The CDR3 is 14 residues long. Germline V gives CDR1 MDHEN, CDR2 SYDVKM. Trimming stripped 3 bases from V and 2 bases from J, with 8 bases between. The CDR3 sequence is CASSLWGTYNEQFF. CDR3 nucleotides: TGTGCCAGCAGTTTGTGGGGAACCTACAATGAGCAGTTCTTC. Full variable domain (remainder filled in from reference TRBV28 and TRBJ2-1): DVKVTQSSRYLVKRTGEKVFLECVQDMDHENMFWYRQDPGLGLRLIYFSYDVKMKEKGDIPEGYSVSREKKERFSLILESASTNQTSMYLCASSLWGTYNEQFFGPGTRLTVL.

This clonotype was recorded a few times. The CDR3 DNA sequence: TGTGCCAGCAGCCAAAGAGACAGGGTGGCTAATGAAAAACTGTTTTTT. It yields the protein CASSQRDRVANEKLFF. The J gene is TRBJ1-4, the V gene TRBV7-8; TRBD1 matches 7 bases. Germline trimming cut 5 bases from V and 3 bases from J; bases unmatched to any gene: 9. Germline CDR1 is SGHVS and CDR2 is FQNEAQ. The CDR3 length is 16 residues.

The chain is built from TRBV2 and TRBJ1-6, with a weak D call TRBD1 (5 bases). Germline assignment: CDR1 SNHLY and CDR2 FYNNEI. The CDR3 loop spans 15 amino acids. V was cut by 3 bases and J by 7 bases, with 13 bases left in between. The CDR3 nucleotides are TGTGCCAGCAGTGATCAGGGCTCGGGCAATTCACCCCTCCACTTT. Protein sequence: CASSDQGSGNSPLHF. The whole variable domain, remainder taken from reference TRBV2 and TRBJ1-6, is EPEVTQTPSHQVTQMGQEVILRCVPISNHLYFYWYRQILGQKVEFLVSFYNNEISEKSEIFDDQFSVERPDGSNFTLKIRSTKLEDSAMYFCASSDQGSGNSPLHFGNGTRLTVT.

The chain joins TRBV14 to TRBJ2-3; D gene unclear. This CDR3 comprises 14 residues. Germline CDR1 and CDR2: SGHDN and FVKESK. With 7 bases removed from V and 0 bases from J, the gap between germline ends came to 11 bases. The CDR3 is CASKGRISTDTQYF. DNA of the CDR3: TGTGCCAGCAAAGGGCGAATTAGCACAGATACGCAGTATTTT.

There are a few counts of this clonotype. This chain links TRBV5-1 with TRBJ1-2, with 8 bases matching TRBD1. The length of the CDR3 is 13 residues. The V gene's germline CDR1 is SGHRS and CDR2 YFSETQ. V gave up 3 bases and J gave up 8 bases; unmatched junction bases: 6. The CDR3 spells CASSSGRDRGYTF. CDR3 nucleotide sequence: TGCGCCAGCAGCTCGGGACGGGACAGGGGCTACACCTTC.

In this sample, this clonotype turned up a few times. This rearrangement joins TRBV7-9 to TRBJ1-2; D is possibly TRBD1 (6 bases). CDR3 length: 15 residues. Germline CDR1 and CDR2: SEHNR and FQNEAQ (reference sequence). V was clipped by 7 bases and J by 8 bases, with 23 bases between them. In DNA, the CDR3 is TGTGCCAGCAACGAAGTCGGGTTAGGGGGGCACGGCTACACCTTC. Residues: CASNEVGLGGHGYTF. Based on the CDR3 plus reference TRBV7-9 and TRBJ1-2, the full variable domain is DTGVSQNPRHKITKRGQNVTFRCDPISEHNRLYWYRQTLGQGPEFLTYFQNEAQLEKSRLLSDRFSAERPKGSFSTLEIQRTEQGDSAMYLCASNEVGLGGHGYTFGSGTRLTVV.

This clonotype was picked up a small number of times. The chain joins TRBV15 to TRBJ2-5; D is unresolved. V lost 9 bases, J lost 5 bases, and 13 bases lay in between. CDR3 length equals 12 residues. Per germline, CDR1 LNHNV and CDR2 YYDKDF (reference sequence). The CDR3 sequence: CATGQGSETQYF. The CDR3 nucleotides are TGTGCCACAGGTCAAGGCTCGGAGACCCAGTACTTC.